What follows is one T cell receptor (beta chain) and its context. V was clipped by 6 bases and J by 0 bases, with 10 bases between them. Germline CDR1 reads MNHEY; CDR2 reads SVGAGI. CDR3 length: 14 amino acids. These data are taken from a study of blood T cell repertoires in COVID-19. Overall study: The United States, Italy and Spain were the sources of the acute and convalescent COVID-19 samples.

How the authors handled the data: Scientists estimated how many nucleated cells there were by amplifying reference gene primers. Generated by immunoSEQ multiplex PCR, the TCRdb table keeps only in-frame clones and is missing some. V, J and clone size are taken as reported in that table, and D and trimming were inferred from the DNA itself. The repertoire includes approximately 90,000 clones, 88% of them detected once, and about 0.51% sits in the top ten. This receptor was taken from a man aged 60 to 75 with acute or convalescent COVID-19. The chain recombines TRBV6-5 with TRBJ2-3; D call uncertain. Sequenced: peripheral blood. The CDR3 loop reads CASRLIQSTDTQYF. In nucleotides, the CDR3 is TGTGCCAGCAGGCTAATACAGAGCACAGATACGCAGTATTTT.